The entry below gives a single T cell receptor (beta chain) sequence along with its context. What it binds is not known. With 60 Vbeta and 13 Jbeta primers, the PCR was carried out. Measured with immunoSEQ multiplex PCR; TCRdb has only the in-frame clones, and not every one. The sample lists roughly 120,000 clones, roughly 80% seen once, with 3% to 4% in the top ten. The CDR3 covers 15 residues. The germline V gene encodes CDR1 SGHTA and CDR2 FQGNSA. The V and J ends lost 5 bases and 2 bases, in that order; junction bases with no gene match: 2. The data derive from a study of cytomegalovirus exposure and HLA in healthy donors. General study results and limits: Most subjects' HLA-A and HLA-B alleles were reportedly predicted from TCR beta sequences.

The genes are TRBV7-2 and TRBJ2-7, with TRBD2 matching 14 bases. Material: PBMCs. This sequence was found in a male donor in good health and CMV-seronegative. Here the CDR3 DNA reads TGTGCCAGCAGCGAGACTAGCGGGGGGGCCTACGAGCAGTACTTC. It codes for CASSETSGGAYEQYF.